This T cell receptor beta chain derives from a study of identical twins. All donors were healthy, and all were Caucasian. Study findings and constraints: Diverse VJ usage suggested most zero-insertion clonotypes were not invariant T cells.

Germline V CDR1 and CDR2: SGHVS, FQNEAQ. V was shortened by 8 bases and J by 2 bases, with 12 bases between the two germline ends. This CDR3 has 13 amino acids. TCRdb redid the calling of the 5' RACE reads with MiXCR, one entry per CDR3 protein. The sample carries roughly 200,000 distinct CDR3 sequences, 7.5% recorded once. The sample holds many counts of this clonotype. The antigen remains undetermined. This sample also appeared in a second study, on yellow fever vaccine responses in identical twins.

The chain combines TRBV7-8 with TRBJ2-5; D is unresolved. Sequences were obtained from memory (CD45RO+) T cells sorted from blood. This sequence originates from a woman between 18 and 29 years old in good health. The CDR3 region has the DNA TGTGCCAGCCGGCCACCTAGTCAAGAGACCCAGTACTTC. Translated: CASRPPSQETQYF. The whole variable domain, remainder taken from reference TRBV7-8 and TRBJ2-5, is GAGVSQSPRYKVAKRGQDVALRCDPISGHVSLFWYQQALGQGPEFLTYFQNEAQLDKSGLPSDRFFAERPEGSVSTLKIQRTQQEDSAVYLCASRPPSQETQYFGPGTRLLVL.